This T cell receptor beta chain was documented in a study of T cell responses to AZD1222 COVID-19 vaccine. This CDR3 comprises 15 residues. The germline V gene has CDR1 SGHRS and CDR2 YFSETQ. Between the trimmed V and J ends, which lost 5 bases and 4 bases, there was a span of 16 bases. With regard to this clone: Its antigen is not identified.

TCRdb keeps only in-frame clones here, not all; method: immunoSEQ multiplex PCR. The sample lists approximately 140,000 clones; 91% were seen once. Second doses that came at about 4 or about 12 weeks were put together. The study, taken as a whole, reports: Variant regions that are unmutated are reportedly the target of nearly half of spike-specific TCRs. No day 14 peak samples; only post-peak repertoires were characterized. Rises in breadth and depth of Spike-specific TCRs came after two AZD1222 doses.

This clonotype was obtained from an adult who received the AZD1222 COVID-19 vaccine. The chain carries TRBV5-1 and TRBJ1-5, with a weak D call TRBD1 (6 bases). The material sequenced was peripheral blood, taken 28 days after the second AZD1222 dose. CDR3 in DNA: TGCGCCAGCAGGCCTACCGGGACATCAAATCAGCCCCAGCATTTT. It specifies CASRPTGTSNQPQHF.